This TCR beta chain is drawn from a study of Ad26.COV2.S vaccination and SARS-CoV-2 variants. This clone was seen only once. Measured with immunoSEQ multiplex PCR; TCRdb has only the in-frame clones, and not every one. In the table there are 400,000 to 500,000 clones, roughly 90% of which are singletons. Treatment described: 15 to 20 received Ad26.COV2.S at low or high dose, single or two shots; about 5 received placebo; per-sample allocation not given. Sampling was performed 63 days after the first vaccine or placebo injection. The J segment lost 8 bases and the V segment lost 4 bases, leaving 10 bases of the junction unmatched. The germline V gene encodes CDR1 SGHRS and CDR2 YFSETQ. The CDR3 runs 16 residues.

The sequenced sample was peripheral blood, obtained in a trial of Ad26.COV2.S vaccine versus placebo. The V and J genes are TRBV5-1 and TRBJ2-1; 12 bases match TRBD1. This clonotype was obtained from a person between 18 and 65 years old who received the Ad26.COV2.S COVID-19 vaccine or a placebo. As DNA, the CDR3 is TGCGCCAGCAGCAGGGACAGGGGGCTTTTAGGAGATGAGCAGTTCTTC. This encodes CASSRDRGLLGDEQFF.